This is a list of T cell receptor beta chains from one sample in a study of T cells after yellow fever vaccination. TCRdb reprocessed the 5' RACE reads with MiXCR, giving one entry per CDR3 protein. The sample contains a few hundred thousand distinct CDR3 sequences, 3.5% to 4.5% of which appear only once. The sequencing here drew on PBMCs, taken 15 days after the yellow fever booster vaccination. The receptors derive from a man younger than 30 who received the YFV17D yellow fever vaccine. The CDR3 runs from the conserved cysteine through the conserved F or W. The order of the fields is D gene, clone size, V gene, CDR3 length, J gene, CDR3 DNA, CDR3 protein. D genes are given only for firm matches. The listing skips clone size in some rows; elsewhere it reads once, few, many or a size class.

d_gene: -; abundance: -; v_gene: TRBV5-1; len: 16; j_gene: TRBJ1-1; CDR3nt: TGCGCCAGCAGCTTGGGGCAGGGCTTGGGGAACACTGAAGCTTTCTTT; CDR3aa: CASSLGQGLGNTEAFF
d_gene: TRBD2; abundance: many; v_gene: TRBV4-3; len: 17; j_gene: TRBJ2-3; CDR3nt: TGCGCCAGCAGCCAAGGGGCTAGCGGGTTTAGCACAGATACGCAGTATTTT; CDR3aa: CASSQGASGFSTDTQYF
d_gene: TRBD1; abundance: -; v_gene: TRBV6-1; len: 19; j_gene: TRBJ2-1; CDR3nt: TGTGCCAGCAGTTACCCGGGACAGCCCTCATCCCCAGCTCGCAAGGGGCAGTTCTTC; CDR3aa: CASSYPGQPSSPARKGQFF
d_gene: TRBD2; abundance: many; v_gene: TRBV5-1; len: 15; j_gene: TRBJ2-3; CDR3nt: TGCGCCAGCAGCTCCGGACTAGCGGTTGTAGATACGCAGTATTTT; CDR3aa: CASSSGLAVVDTQYF
d_gene: -; abundance: -; v_gene: TRBV29-1; len: 14; j_gene: TRBJ2-4; CDR3nt: TGCAGCGTCGTCTACCGGGGCAGTGGAAACATTCAGTACTTC; CDR3aa: CSVVYRGSGNIQYF
d_gene: TRBD1; abundance: many; v_gene: TRBV6-1; len: 14; j_gene: TRBJ1-5; CDR3nt: TGTGCCAGCAGCAAGACAGGGGGCCTCCAGCCCCAGCATTTT; CDR3aa: CASSKTGGLQPQHF
d_gene: -; abundance: many; v_gene: TRBV6-4; len: 13; j_gene: TRBJ2-2; CDR3nt: TGTGCCAGCAGTGAGGGGGCCACCGGGGAGCTGTTTTTT; CDR3aa: CASSEGATGELFF
d_gene: TRBD2; abundance: -; v_gene: TRBV5-4; len: 15; j_gene: TRBJ2-3; CDR3nt: TGTGCCAGCAGCCTGGGACTAGCAACGGCAGATACGCAGTATTTT; CDR3aa: CASSLGLATADTQYF
d_gene: TRBD1; abundance: few; v_gene: TRBV12-3/TRBV12-4; len: 15; j_gene: TRBJ1-1; CDR3nt: TGTGCCAGCAGCCCTATACAGGGGGCGCAGGGTGAAGCTTTCTTT; CDR3aa: CASSPIQGAQGEAFF
d_gene: -; abundance: many; v_gene: TRBV5-1; len: 11; j_gene: TRBJ2-1; CDR3nt: TGCGCCAGCAGCTTGATGGAGGAGCAGTTCTTC; CDR3aa: CASSLMEEQFF
d_gene: -; abundance: -; v_gene: TRBV5-1; len: 15; j_gene: TRBJ1-1; CDR3nt: TGCGCCAGCAGCTTCCACGGAACCCCGAACACTGAAGCTTTCTTT; CDR3aa: CASSFHGTPNTEAFF
d_gene: TRBD1; abundance: few; v_gene: TRBV4-1; len: 18; j_gene: TRBJ2-5; CDR3nt: TGCGCCAGCAGCCATAACACCCGGGACAGGGGAGCCCAAGAGACCCAGTACTTC; CDR3aa: CASSHNTRDRGAQETQYF
d_gene: -; abundance: -; v_gene: TRBV25-1; len: 15; j_gene: TRBJ2-5; CDR3nt: TGTGCCAGCAGTGAGGCCGGAGGGCGTGGAGAGACCCAGTACTTC; CDR3aa: CASSEAGGRGETQYF
d_gene: -; abundance: -; v_gene: TRBV29-1; len: 11; j_gene: TRBJ1-2; CDR3nt: TGCAGCGTTGACGGAGGCTATGGCTACACCTTC; CDR3aa: CSVDGGYGYTF
d_gene: -; abundance: many; v_gene: TRBV4-1; len: 16; j_gene: TRBJ2-1; CDR3nt: TGCGCCAGCAGCCATTTAGGCAGACAGGCCTACAATGAGCAGTTCTTC; CDR3aa: CASSHLGRQAYNEQFF
d_gene: TRBD2; abundance: few; v_gene: TRBV4-2; len: 18; j_gene: TRBJ2-1; CDR3nt: TGTGCCAGCAGCCAAGATCTTGGACGGGGGGGCTCCTACAATGAGCAGTTCTTC; CDR3aa: CASSQDLGRGGSYNEQFF
d_gene: -; abundance: many; v_gene: TRBV7-6; len: 14; j_gene: TRBJ1-5; CDR3nt: TGTGCCAGCAGCGATGACGGGGGAACCGGGCCCCAGCATTTT; CDR3aa: CASSDDGGTGPQHF
d_gene: -; abundance: -; v_gene: TRBV12-3/TRBV12-4; len: 14; j_gene: TRBJ2-7; CDR3nt: TGTGCCAGCAGTTTAGCTGCCGGGGCCTACGAGCAGTACTTC; CDR3aa: CASSLAAGAYEQYF
d_gene: -; abundance: many; v_gene: TRBV20-1; len: 14; j_gene: TRBJ2-6; CDR3nt: TGCAGTGCTAGACCAGGCTCTGGGGCCAACGTCCTGACTTTC; CDR3aa: CSARPGSGANVLTF
d_gene: -; abundance: -; v_gene: TRBV3-1; len: 15; j_gene: TRBJ2-5; CDR3nt: TGTGCCAGCAGGCCGGGGGGGACAGCGAAAGAGACCCAGTACTTC; CDR3aa: CASRPGGTAKETQYF
d_gene: -; abundance: few; v_gene: TRBV7-9; len: 13; j_gene: TRBJ1-1; CDR3nt: TGTGCCAGCAGCACCGGGACACCTTATGAAGCTTTCTTT; CDR3aa: CASSTGTPYEAFF
d_gene: TRBD1; abundance: many; v_gene: TRBV12-3/TRBV12-4; len: 14; j_gene: TRBJ2-7; CDR3nt: TGTGCCAGCAGCTCACAGGGGACCCTCTACGAGCAGTACTTC; CDR3aa: CASSSQGTLYEQYF
d_gene: TRBD1; abundance: -; v_gene: TRBV12-3/TRBV12-4; len: 15; j_gene: TRBJ1-2; CDR3nt: TGTGCCAGCAGCCGGAGACAGGGGGGAAGCTATGGCTACACCTTC; CDR3aa: CASSRRQGGSYGYTF
d_gene: TRBD1; abundance: many; v_gene: TRBV6-2/TRBV6-3; len: 14; j_gene: TRBJ1-1; CDR3nt: TGTGCCAGCAGAAATGACAGGGAGAACACTGAAGCTTTCTTT; CDR3aa: CASRNDRENTEAFF
d_gene: TRBD1; abundance: many; v_gene: TRBV7-9; len: 17; j_gene: TRBJ2-3; CDR3nt: TGTGCCAGCAGCATACCGGACAGGGGTCGCGGCACAGATACGCAGTATTTT; CDR3aa: CASSIPDRGRGTDTQYF
d_gene: -; abundance: -; v_gene: TRBV5-1; len: 14; j_gene: TRBJ2-3; CDR3nt: TGCGCCAGCAGCTTGTTGGAACGGGCCCTTTCTCAGTATTTT; CDR3aa: CASSLLERALSQYF
d_gene: -; abundance: many; v_gene: TRBV6-5; len: 17; j_gene: TRBJ2-5; CDR3nt: TGTGCCAGCAGTTACTCGCAGGGCAGGCCCCGCGGGGAGACCCAGTACTTC; CDR3aa: CASSYSQGRPRGETQYF
d_gene: -; abundance: few; v_gene: TRBV5-1; len: 15; j_gene: TRBJ2-7; CDR3nt: TGCGCCAGCTCCTCCTATCTCCCAGAGGGTGACGAGCAGTACTTC; CDR3aa: CASSSYLPEGDEQYF
d_gene: -; abundance: many; v_gene: TRBV6-5; len: 14; j_gene: TRBJ2-7; CDR3nt: TGTGCCAGCAGATCCGGGGGCGTTTCCTACGAGCAGTACTTC; CDR3aa: CASRSGGVSYEQYF